The sequence of this TCR beta chain was determined in a study of blood T cell repertoires in COVID-19. For the study at large: The United States, Italy and Spain were the sources of the acute and convalescent COVID-19 samples.

TCRdb's copy holds only in-frame clones and misses some; the assay was immunoSEQ multiplex PCR. The sample yields fewer than 400,000 clones, 88% seen once. V lost 2 bases to trimming and J lost 4 bases, with 12 bases between them. CDR3 length: 15 residues. CDR1 is MDHEN, CDR2 SYDVKM, per germline. Those who participated ranged in age from roughly 18 to 89 years and resided in about two dozen US areas. This clone came up a few times. The rearrangement links TRBV28 to TRBJ1-5; maybe TRBD1 (6 bases). The TCR sequence derives from a man younger than 40 who had recovered from COVID-19. The sequencing sample was made of PBMCs or T cells enriched from blood (not recorded which). In DNA, the CDR3 is TGTGCCAGCAGTTTACCATGGCAGGGGAATCAGCCCCAGCATTTT. Its translation: CASSLPWQGNQPQHF.